These 16 T cell receptor beta chains were sequenced from one sample in a study of CDR3 diversity in severe acne. TCRdb reanalysed the PCR reads using MiXCR and keeps one entry per CDR3 protein. This sample has under 100,000 distinct CDR3 sequences, with 45% to 50% found just once. Sequences were obtained from blood. Receptors originate from a male donor in good health, serving as a control.

This chain joins TRBV19 and TRBJ2-7, with D possibly being TRBD1 (6 bases). Germline V gene data show CDR1 as LNHDA and CDR2 as SQIVND (reference sequence). The CDR3 has 14 amino acids. V was trimmed by 10 bases and J by 2 bases, leaving 18 bases between them. The CDR3 spells CATKTDRNTYEQYF. The CDR3 region has the DNA TGTGCCACCAAAACTGACAGGAATACCTACGAGCAGTACTTC.

This clonotype was seen a handful of times. The chain couples TRBV5-1 to TRBJ2-5, with 10 bases identical to TRBD2. J gave up 5 bases and V 1 base, and 5 bases lay outside the gene matches. This CDR3 is built from 15 residues. Germline V lookup: CDR1 SGHRS, CDR2 YFSETQ. The CDR3 DNA reads TGCGCCAGCAGCTTGACTAGCGGGGTAGGGGAGACCCAGTACTTC. Residues: CASSLTSGVGETQYF.

As for this clonotype: Relative to the germline gene, one junction end is altered; a read error may explain this. The rearrangement joins TRBV5-8 to TRBJ2-2; maybe TRBD2 (5 bases). The germline V gene has CDR1 SGHTS and CDR2 YDEGEE. The CDR3 covers 13 residues. The CDR3 DNA follows: TGTGCCAGCAGCTTGTACGACACCGGGGAGCTGGTTTTT. This sequence encodes CASSLYDTGELVF.

This clonotype was recorded at least ten times. One junction end does not reproduce the germline sequence, and a read error may be involved. V usage is TRBV10-2 and J usage is TRBJ2-2; D perhaps matches TRBD2 (5 bases). This CDR3 is 10 amino acids long. The germline V gene encodes CDR1 WSHSY and CDR2 SAAADI. CDR3 in DNA: TGCGCCAGCAGTGACGGGGAACTGTTTTTT. It codes for CASSDGELFF.

In this sample, this clonotype turned up once. The gene calls are TRBV5-1 and TRBJ2-1; D is unresolved. CDR3 size: 13 residues. The V end lost 4 bases, the J end lost 8 bases, and 13 bases lay between the germline ends. Germline CDR1 is SGHRS and CDR2 is YFSETQ. The CDR3 region has the DNA TGCGCCAGCAGCCTCCCTAGTATGGATGAGCAGTTCTTC. This translates into CASSLPSMDEQFF.

This CDR3 is CASSYSGLRGGYTF. In DNA, the CDR3 is TGTGCCAGCAGTTACTCGGGGCTTCGGGGTGGCTACACCTTC. The genes are TRBV6-5 and TRBJ1-2, with a weak D call TRBD1 (5 bases). Germline V gene sequence: CDR1 MNHEY, CDR2 SVGAGI. The CDR3 is made up of 14 amino acids. V dropped 0 bases and J dropped 7 bases, with 12 bases sitting between them.

This clonotype was recorded many times. The chain combines TRBV20-1 with TRBJ2-1, with 7 bases that match TRBD2. The CDR3 length is 14 residues. Per the germline V gene, CDR1 is DFQATT and CDR2 is SNEGSKA (reference sequence). V trimming: 0 bases; J trimming: 2 bases; junction bases outside the gene matches: 1. The CDR3 reads CSARDTSAYNEQFF. The CDR3 coding sequence is TGCAGTGCTAGAGATACTAGCGCCTACAATGAGCAGTTCTTC.

The chain carries TRBV25-1 and TRBJ1-1, with TRBD1 as a possible D gene (5 bases). With 5 bases removed from V and 6 bases from J, the gap between germline ends came to 16 bases. CDR3 length: 14 amino acids. The germline V gene has CDR1 MGHDK and CDR2 SYGVNS. The CDR3 loop is CASSLSQGGAEAFF. Written as DNA, the CDR3 is TGTGCCAGCAGTTTGTCCCAGGGTGGTGCTGAAGCTTTCTTT.

The J gene is TRBJ2-5, the V gene TRBV7-6; D not resolved. The CDR3 has 11 residues. V gave up 7 bases and J gave up 7 bases, with 10 bases separating them. The germline V gene encodes CDR1 SGHVS and CDR2 FNYEAQ. CDR3 sequence: CASTIKGTQYF. The CDR3 DNA reads as TGTGCCAGCACCATCAAGGGGACCCAGTACTTC.

In the case of this clonotype: A read error may account for a junction end that differs from germline. The genes are TRBV6-5 and TRBJ2-2; TRBD2 is a possible D gene (5 bases). Germline CDR1 and CDR2: MNHEY and SVGAGI. This CDR3 region has 14 residues. DNA of the CDR3: TGTGCCAGCAGTTACGACACGAACACCGGGGAGCGGATCTTC. Protein product: CASSYDTNTGERIF.

This clonotype has just a few counts. The rearrangement links TRBV24-1 to TRBJ1-2, with D hard to call. Trimming cost V 2 bases and J 0 bases, with 9 bases left between them. Germline-derived CDR1 and CDR2 are KGHDR and SFDVKD. The CDR3 is 15 residues long. CDR3 residues: CATSDWSETNYGYTF. Written as DNA, the CDR3 is TGTGCCACCAGTGATTGGAGCGAAACTAACTATGGCTACACCTTC.

Notes on this clonotype: One end of the junction does not line up with germline, which may come from a read error. This chain connects TRBV7-9 to TRBJ2-5, with TRBD2 matching over 11 bases. Germline CDR1 and CDR2: SEHNR and FQNEAQ (reference sequence). The CDR3 runs to 14 residues. The CDR3 nucleotides are TGTGCCAGCAGCCTAGCGGGGGGCGCACAGACCCAGTACTTC. Protein sequence: CASSLAGGAQTQYF.

This clonotype was seen more than once but under ten times. This chain links TRBV29-1 with TRBJ1-2, with unresolved D. The V and J ends lost 0 bases and 7 bases respectively, with 12 bases between them. The CDR3 sequence is 13 residues long. From germline, CDR1 is SQVTM and CDR2 ANQGSEA. The CDR3 loop is CSVEEPPRTGYTF. CDR3 nucleotides: TGCAGCGTTGAAGAACCCCCCAGGACTGGCTACACCTTC.

The genes are TRBV7-9 and TRBJ2-7; D is possibly TRBD1 or TRBD2 (5 bases each). The CDR3 is 15 residues long. Trimming left V 1 base short and J 3 bases short, with 13 bases between. Germline assignment: CDR1 SEHNR and CDR2 FQNEAQ (reference sequence). In nucleotides, the CDR3 is TGTGCCAGCAGCTTAGGCCTAGGGACCTTCTACGAGCAGTACTTC. This encodes CASSLGLGTFYEQYF.

Written as DNA, the CDR3 is TGTGCCAGCAGCTTGGGGGGGACCGGGACTAGTCCCAATGAGCAGTTCTTC. Protein: CASSLGGTGTSPNEQFF. The chain has TRBV5-4 and TRBJ2-1; 8 bases align to TRBD2. The CDR3 sequence is 17 residues long. Germline CDR1 reads SGHNT; CDR2 reads YYREEE (reference sequence). V lost 0 bases, J lost 6 bases, and 11 bases stayed unmatched.

This clonotype was detected only a few times. This chain links TRBV20-1 with TRBJ1-6, with 10 bases that match TRBD1. This CDR3 comprises 13 residues. Per germline, CDR1 DFQATT and CDR2 SNEGSKA (reference sequence). Trimming at V came to 6 bases and at J to 12 bases, leaving 8 bases not matched to a gene. This CDR3 reads CSARADRGLPLHF. CDR3 DNA: TGCAGTGCCCGAGCGGACAGGGGGTTACCCCTCCACTTT.